The clone carrying this TCR beta chain was counted ten times or more. Its antigen remains unknown. The record originates from a study of regulatory T cells in long-lasting Graves disease. Study-level information: Prior antithyroid drug treatment in newly diagnosed Graves' patients lasted under 3 months. Study-level points and caveats: For persistent Graves' patients, TCR diversity was lower than for newly diagnosed ones. TRBV28, TRBJ1-2 and TRBJ2-5 were favored in persistent disease.

CDR3 regions were amplified by Arm-PCR using iRepertoire HTBI primers to build TCR beta libraries. TCRdb analysed the multiplex PCR reads with MiXCR anew, one entry per CDR3 protein. The table includes some 250,000 distinct CDR3 sequences, approximately 20% detected once. Noted time point: newly diagnosed GD, antithyroid drugs for less than 3 months. Extracted PBMC RNA gave rise to the TCR library. V was pared by 0 bases and J by 9 bases, with 12 bases between. Looked up from germline, CDR1 is SGHAT and CDR2 is FQNNGV. This CDR3 comprises 15 residues. In addition, the sample was reused for a study of T cells in Graves' hyperthyroidism and ophthalmopathy. From that second work: By a 13 V-J model, ophthalmopathy was set apart from stable hyperthyroidism.

The material was peripheral blood mononuclear cells (PBMCs), obtained at new diagnosis, from a patient treated with antithyroid drugs. The rearrangement uses TRBV11-2 and TRBJ1-6, with D possibly matching TRBD1 (6 bases). The clonotype comes from a woman aged 25 to 39 with Graves disease. The DNA for the CDR3 is TGTGCCAGCAGCTTAGAGCCGGGGGCAGGTTCACCCCTCCACTTT. Protein: CASSLEPGAGSPLHF.